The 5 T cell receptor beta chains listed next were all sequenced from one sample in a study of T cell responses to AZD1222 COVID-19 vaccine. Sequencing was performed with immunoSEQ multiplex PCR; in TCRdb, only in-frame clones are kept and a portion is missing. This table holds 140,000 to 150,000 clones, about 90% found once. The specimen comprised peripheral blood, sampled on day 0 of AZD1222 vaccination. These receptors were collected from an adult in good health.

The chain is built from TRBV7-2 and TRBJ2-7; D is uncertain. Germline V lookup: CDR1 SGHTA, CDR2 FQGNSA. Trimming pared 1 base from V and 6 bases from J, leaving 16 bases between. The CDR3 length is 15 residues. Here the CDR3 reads CASSLVGWYGGEQYF. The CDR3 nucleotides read TGTGCCAGCAGCTTAGTAGGGTGGTACGGTGGCGAGCAGTACTTC.

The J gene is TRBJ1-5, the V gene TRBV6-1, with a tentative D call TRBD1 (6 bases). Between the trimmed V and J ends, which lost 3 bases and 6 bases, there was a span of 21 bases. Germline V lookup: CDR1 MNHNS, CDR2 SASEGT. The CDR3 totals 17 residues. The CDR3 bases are TGTGCCAGCAGTGACAGTCTGGAGTCAGGGGTGAGTCAGCCCCAGCATTTT. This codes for CASSDSLESGVSQPQHF.

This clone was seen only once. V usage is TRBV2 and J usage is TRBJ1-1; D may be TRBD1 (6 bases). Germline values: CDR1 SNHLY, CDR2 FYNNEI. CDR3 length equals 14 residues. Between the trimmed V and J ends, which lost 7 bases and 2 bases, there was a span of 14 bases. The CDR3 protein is CASTAGQTNTEAFF. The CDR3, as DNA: TGTGCCAGCACTGCTGGACAGACTAACACTGAAGCTTTCTTT.

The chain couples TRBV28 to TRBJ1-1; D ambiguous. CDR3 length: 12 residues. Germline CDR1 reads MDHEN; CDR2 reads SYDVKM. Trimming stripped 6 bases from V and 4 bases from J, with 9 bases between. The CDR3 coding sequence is TGTGCCAGCAGGCTAACGCCCACTGAAGCTTTCTTT. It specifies CASRLTPTEAFF. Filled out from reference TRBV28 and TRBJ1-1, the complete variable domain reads DVKVTQSSRYLVKRTGEKVFLECVQDMDHENMFWYRQDPGLGLRLIYFSYDVKMKEKGDIPEGYSVSREKKERFSLILESASTNQTSMYLCASRLTPTEAFFGQGTRLTVV.

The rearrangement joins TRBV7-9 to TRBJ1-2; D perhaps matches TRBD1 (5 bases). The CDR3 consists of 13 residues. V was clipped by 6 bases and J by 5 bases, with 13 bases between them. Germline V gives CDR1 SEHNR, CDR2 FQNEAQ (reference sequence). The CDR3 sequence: CASSDGAGYGYTF. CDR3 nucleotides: TGTGCCAGCAGTGACGGGGCGGGGTATGGCTACACCTTC.